The 32 T cell receptor beta chains below were found in one sample sequenced in a study of T cells in Graves' hyperthyroidism and ophthalmopathy. Regions amplified from RNA transcripts were the TCR beta CDR3 regions. Initially, a first-round RT-PCR of the TCR CDR3 employed the HTBI primer set. Via MiXCR, TCRdb re-called the multiplex PCR reads, giving one row per CDR3 protein. The repertoire includes about 360,000 distinct CDR3 sequences, approximately 25% of them detected once, and around 67% sits in the top ten. The sample was blood. The source of these receptors is a man in his fifties or sixties with Graves' hyperthyroidism.

The sample holds a few counts of this clonotype. The chain has TRBV20-1 and TRBJ1-2, with D tentatively TRBD1 (5 bases). The CDR3 consists of 12 residues. Germline CDR1 DFQATT, CDR2 SNEGSKA (reference sequence). Trimming left V 3 bases short and J 6 bases short, with 11 bases between. CDR3 bases: TGCAGTGCTAGGAGGGGAAGTGATGGCTACACCTTC. Its protein is CSARRGSDGYTF.

The chain recombines TRBV12-5 with TRBJ2-1; possibly TRBD2 for D (6 bases). V was pared by 6 bases and J by 3 bases, with 12 bases between. From germline, CDR1 is LGHNT and CDR2 FRNRAP. There are 14 residues in the CDR3. The CDR3, as DNA: TGTGCTAGTGGCCTGGGACTGATCTACAATGAGCAGTTCTTC. Protein: CASGLGLIYNEQFF.

The rearrangement joins TRBV27 to TRBJ2-5; 7 nucleotides agree with TRBD1. Trimming at V came to 5 bases and at J to 1 base, leaving 4 bases not matched to a gene. Germline CDR1 MNHEY, CDR2 SMNVEV (reference sequence). This CDR3 has 14 residues. This CDR3 is CASSPYRGQETQYF. As DNA, the CDR3 is TGTGCCAGCAGTCCCTACAGGGGCCAAGAGACCCAGTACTTC.

The rearrangement links TRBV12-3 or TRBV12-4 to TRBJ2-1, with 11 bases matching TRBD1. The V gene end was trimmed by 3 bases and the J gene end by 5 bases; junction bases not matched to a gene: 6. The CDR3 sequence is 16 residues long. The CDR3 nucleotides read TGTGCCAGCAGTTTCCGGGGACAGGGGGGCCACAATGAGCAGTTCTTC. Encoded protein: CASSFRGQGGHNEQFF.

This chain uses TRBV19 with TRBJ1-1; D perhaps matches TRBD1 (6 bases). The CDR3 extends over 14 amino acids. Germline assignment: CDR1 LNHDA and CDR2 SQIVND (reference sequence). V lost 6 bases and J lost 1, with 12 bases in between. CDR3 region: CASSNREQNTEAFF. The CDR3, as DNA: TGTGCCAGTAGCAACAGGGAACAGAACACTGAAGCTTTCTTT. Supplemented by reference TRBV19 and TRBJ1-1, the full variable domain reads DGGITQSPKYLFRKEGQNVTLSCEQNLNHDAMYWYRQDPGQGLRLIYYSQIVNDFQKGDIAEGYSVSREKKESFPLTVTSAQKNPTAFYLCASSNREQNTEAFFGQGTRLTVV.

This clonotype was observed many times. V is TRBV3-1 and J is TRBJ2-1; TRBD2 matches at 10 bases. V lost 2 bases and J lost 8; bases outside the gene matches: 15. This CDR3 spans 18 amino acids. Germline V lookup: CDR1 LGHDT, CDR2 YNNKEL (reference sequence). CDR3 in amino acids: CASSQRRPSGRAMDEQFF. CDR3 DNA: TGTGCCAGCAGCCAACGCCGACCCAGCGGGAGGGCCATGGATGAGCAGTTCTTC.

This clonotype came up many times. The V call is TRBV12-3 or TRBV12-4, the J call TRBJ1-1; 7 bases line up with TRBD1. This CDR3 is 15 amino acids long. V trimming: 5 bases; J trimming: 8 bases; junction bases outside the gene matches: 14. This CDR3 reads CASSKGSGGVREAFF. DNA of the CDR3: TGTGCCAGCAGTAAGGGTTCAGGGGGGGTACGCGAAGCTTTCTTT.

This sequence joins TRBV5-1 and TRBJ1-3, with D hard to call. CDR3 size: 13 residues. V was cut by 1 base and J by 4 bases, with 6 bases left in between. CDR1 SGHRS and CDR2 YFSETQ come from the germline V gene. The CDR3 here is CASSLKEGNTIYF. CDR3 sequence (DNA): TGCGCCAGCAGCTTGAAGGAGGGAAACACCATATATTTT.

This rearrangement joins TRBV20-1 to TRBJ2-1; perhaps TRBD1 as D (6 bases). Looked up from germline, CDR1 is DFQATT and CDR2 is SNEGSKA (reference sequence). V shed 3 bases and J shed 8 bases, with 17 bases lying between them. The CDR3 consists of 14 residues. CDR3 coding DNA: TGCAGTGCTAGGAGACAGGCCCCCGCCGATGAGCAGTTCTTC. It specifies CSARRQAPADEQFF.

This clonotype was counted between two and nine times. This CDR3 reads CASSSDWHTEAFF. The CDR3 DNA follows: TGTGCCAGCAGCTCGGACTGGCACACTGAAGCTTTCTTT. This chain connects TRBV7-9 to TRBJ1-1; D gene ambiguous. V was pared by 4 bases and J by 3 bases, with 9 bases between. Germline CDR1 is SEHNR and CDR2 is FQNEAQ (reference sequence). The CDR3 has 13 amino acids.

This rearrangement joins TRBV19 to TRBJ2-2, with a tentative D call TRBD1 (6 bases). Deletions cut 4 bases from V and 2 bases from J, with 14 bases between. The germline V gene encodes CDR1 LNHDA and CDR2 SQIVND (reference sequence). The CDR3 runs 16 residues. Written as DNA, the CDR3 is TGTGCCAGTAGTACCATTGGGACATCTAACACCGGGGAGCTGTTTTTT. Residues: CASSTIGTSNTGELFF.

This chain uses TRBV28 with TRBJ1-4; D is unresolved. CDR1 and CDR2 (germline): MDHEN, SYDVKM. Trimming stripped 4 bases from V and 6 bases from J, with 15 bases between. The CDR3 is made up of 15 amino acids. CDR3 sequence reads: CASSSPPQNDEKLFF. CDR3 DNA sequence: TGTGCCAGCAGTTCACCTCCCCAAAATGATGAAAAACTGTTTTTT.

In this sample, this clonotype turned up a few times. This sequence joins TRBV11-3 and TRBJ2-3, with D tentatively TRBD2 (5 bases). The ends were cut back, 5 bases at V and 2 bases at J, with 11 bases in the middle. CDR1 is SGHNT, CDR2 YENEEA, per germline. The CDR3 has 14 amino acids. CDR3 in amino acids: CASSTLVNTDTQYF. DNA for the CDR3: TGTGCCAGCAGCACACTAGTCAACACAGATACGCAGTATTTT.

This clonotype has a handful of counts. This sequence joins TRBV5-1 and TRBJ1-2; unclear D gene. The germline gives CDR1 SGHRS, CDR2 YFSETQ. The CDR3 spans 14 residues. Trimming cost V 1 base and J 2 bases, with 9 bases left between them. The CDR3 loop reads CASSLFVENYGYTF. CDR3 nucleotide sequence: TGCGCCAGCAGCTTGTTCGTCGAGAACTATGGCTACACCTTC.

Only a few counts were recorded for this clonotype. This chain joins TRBV6-2 or TRBV6-3 and TRBJ2-1; 7 bases match TRBD2. Germline CDR1 reads MNHEY; CDR2 reads SVGEGT. Trimming cost V 2 bases and J 0 bases; bases outside gene matches: 13. The CDR3 sequence is 19 residues long. As DNA, the CDR3 is TGTGCCAGCAGTTACCCGTCTAGCGGACATCCCATCTCCTACAATGAGCAGTTCTTC. As protein: CASSYPSSGHPISYNEQFF.

A remark on this clonotype: A read error is possible here, since a much larger clone lies one base away. The chain employs TRBV28 and TRBJ2-7; D not certain. Deletions cut 2 bases from V and 2 bases from J, with 7 bases between. Germline CDR1 reads MDHEN; CDR2 reads SYDVKM. The CDR3 covers 13 residues. CDR3 bases: TGTGCCAGCAGTTTAACACTCCCCTACGAGCAGTACTTC. Translating it yields CASSLTLPYEQYF. Based on the CDR3 plus reference TRBV28 and TRBJ2-7, the full variable domain is DVKVTQSSRYLVKRTGEKVFLECVQDMDHENMFWYRQDPGLGLRLIYFSYDVKMKEKGDIPEGYSVSREKKERFSLILESASTNQTSMYLCASSLTLPYEQYFGPGTRLTVT.

This clonotype was detected a few times. In DNA, the CDR3 is TGCAGCGTTGCTCACGGACAGTCCAGTCAGGCTTTCTTT. Translated, it gives CSVAHGQSSQAFF. The chain employs TRBV29-1 and TRBJ1-1; D might be TRBD1 (6 bases). Per the germline V gene, CDR1 is SQVTM and CDR2 is ANQGSEA. Trimming cost V 4 bases and J 11 bases, with 20 bases left between them. CDR3 length equals 13 residues.

The sample holds many counts of this clonotype. The chain uses TRBV11-2 and TRBJ2-5, with 10 bases matching TRBD2. Unmatched junction bases numbered 2, after V lost 0 bases and J lost 4 bases. This CDR3 comprises 15 residues. The germline V gene encodes CDR1 SGHAT and CDR2 FQNNGV. The CDR3 coding sequence is TGTGCCAGCAGCTTAGAGGCTAGCGGGGGAGAGACCCAGTACTTC. Protein: CASSLEASGGETQYF. Looking up the rest from reference TRBV11-2 and TRBJ2-5 gives the full variable domain: EAGVAQSPRYKIIEKRQSVAFWCNPISGHATLYWYQQILGQGPKLLIQFQNNGVVDDSQLPKDRFSAERLKGVDSTLKIQPAKLEDSAVYLCASSLEASGGETQYFGPGTRLLVL.

This clonotype was observed a handful of times. V usage is TRBV9 and J usage is TRBJ2-1; TRBD1 matches 7 bases. This CDR3 is built from 15 residues. The V and J ends lost 2 bases and 2 bases, in that order; junction bases with no gene match: 4. The germline CDR1 and CDR2 sequences are SGDLS and YYNGEE. CDR3 DNA: TGTGCCAGCAGCGTTTGGGACAGTCCCTACAATGAGCAGTTCTTC. Translated: CASSVWDSPYNEQFF.

Many counts were recorded for this clonotype. In nucleotides, the CDR3 is TGTGCCAGCAGCCCCAGAGCGGGAACTAGCACAGATACGCAGTATTTT. This gives the protein CASSPRAGTSTDTQYF. This chain connects TRBV11-1 to TRBJ2-3; 7 nucleotides agree with TRBD2. Germline CDR1 reads SGHAT; CDR2 reads FQDESV (reference sequence). After removal of 5 bases from V and 0 bases from J, the junction contained 8 bases not matched to a gene. This CDR3 is built from 16 residues.

J is TRBJ2-7 and V is TRBV3-1, with unresolved D. Germline V gives CDR1 LGHDT, CDR2 YNNKEL (reference sequence). The V and J ends lost 1 base and 3 bases respectively, with 16 bases between them. There are 16 residues in the CDR3. CDR3 sequence: CASSQGRVTLGYEQYF. CDR3 DNA sequence: TGTGCCAGCAGCCAAGGACGGGTTACCCTGGGCTACGAGCAGTACTTC.

This clonotype was found many times. V and J are TRBV20-1 and TRBJ2-5, with 9 positions matching TRBD1. The germline gives CDR1 DFQATT, CDR2 SNEGSKA (reference sequence). Trimming took 3 bases from V and 5 from J; bases not matched to a gene: 7. The CDR3 covers 14 residues. This CDR3 is CSARDHRGQETQYF. DNA for the CDR3: TGCAGTGCTAGGGACCACAGGGGGCAGGAGACCCAGTACTTC.

At least ten counts were recorded for this clonotype. This rearrangement joins TRBV20-1 to TRBJ1-1, with TRBD1 identical over 7 bases. Germline values: CDR1 DFQATT, CDR2 SNEGSKA (reference sequence). After removal of 3 bases from V and 1 base from J, the junction contained 2 bases not matched to a gene. The CDR3 sequence is 13 residues long. The CDR3 DNA reads TGCAGTGCTAGGGGACAGACGAACACTGAAGCTTTCTTT. Protein product: CSARGQTNTEAFF.

The chain couples TRBV10-1 to TRBJ1-2; 10 positions agree with TRBD1. Germline V gene lookup returns CDR1 WNHNN and CDR2 SYGVQD (reference sequence). The V and J ends lost 5 bases and 6 bases, in that order; junction bases with no gene match: 3. This CDR3 contains 13 residues. CDR3 protein: CASSRDRGDGYTF. As DNA, the CDR3 is TGCGCCAGCAGTCGGGACAGGGGCGATGGCTACACCTTC.

This clonotype appeared a few times. This chain links TRBV7-9 with TRBJ2-3; D unresolved. This CDR3 is 12 amino acids long. With 4 bases removed from V and 5 bases from J, the gap between germline ends came to 7 bases. Germline CDR1 SEHNR, CDR2 FQNEAQ (reference sequence). CDR3 loop: CASSSRVDTQYF. The CDR3 nucleotides read TGTGCCAGCAGCTCCCGGGTAGATACGCAGTATTTT.

This clonotype was seen ten or more times. The chain carries TRBV12-3 or TRBV12-4 and TRBJ2-7; D might be TRBD1 (6 bases). V was shortened by 8 bases and J by 2 bases, with 13 bases between the two germline ends. The CDR3 covers 13 residues. In DNA, the CDR3 is TGTGCCAGCCAGGGGCAGGAGGCCTACGAGCAGTACTTC. Its protein is CASQGQEAYEQYF.

V and J are TRBV30 and TRBJ2-2; no firm D call. Germline CDR1 reads GTSNPN; CDR2 reads SVGIG (reference sequence). The CDR3 is 15 residues long. Between the trimmed V and J ends, which lost 3 bases and 6 bases, there was a span of 17 bases. The CDR3 nucleotides are TGTGCCTGGAGAAAGGGAAACAATTTCGCCGGGGAGCTGTTTTTT. Its translation: CAWRKGNNFAGELFF.

To note about this clonotype: A much larger clone differs from this one at a single base, so this may be a read error. The chain recombines TRBV20-1 with TRBJ1-1; D gene ambiguous. Germline CDR1 is DFQATT and CDR2 is SNEGSKA (reference sequence). CDR3 length: 12 amino acids. The CDR3 DNA reads as TGCAGTGCTAGTCCCAGACGGACTGAAACTTTCTTT. It translates to CSASPRRTETFF.

The CDR3 reads CASSPRMGGNEQFF. The CDR3, as DNA: TGTGCCAGCAGCCCAAGAATGGGTGGCAATGAGCAGTTCTTC. The gene calls are TRBV3-1 and TRBJ2-1; D is unresolved. CDR3 length: 14 amino acids. The V gene's germline CDR1 is LGHDT and CDR2 YNNKEL (reference sequence). V was clipped by 4 bases and J by 6 bases, with 13 bases between them.

At least ten counts were recorded for this clonotype. The genes are TRBV30 and TRBJ2-4; a weak D match, TRBD2 (6 bases). Trimming stripped 0 bases from V and 2 bases from J, with 8 bases between. Germline V lookup: CDR1 GTSNPN, CDR2 SVGIG (reference sequence). This CDR3 has 14 amino acids. The CDR3 reads CAWSVGGTKNIQYF. Here the CDR3 DNA reads TGTGCCTGGAGTGTAGGCGGGACCAAAAACATTCAGTACTTC.

This clonotype has more than one count but fewer than ten. The chain links TRBV3-1 to TRBJ2-3; 8 bases match TRBD2. Trimming removed 1 base from V and 0 bases from J; junction bases left unmatched: 6. CDR1 is LGHDT, CDR2 YNNKEL, per germline (reference sequence). The CDR3 spans 17 residues. The CDR3 coding sequence is TGTGCCAGCAGCCAAGGTTTACTAGCGGTGAGCACAGATACGCAGTATTTT. Translation gives CASSQGLLAVSTDTQYF.

This clonotype was seen ten or more times. This chain links TRBV7-3 with TRBJ1-1; TRBD1 agrees at 7 bases. There are 14 residues in the CDR3. The germline V gene encodes CDR1 SGHTA and CDR2 FQGTGA. J gave up 7 bases and V 1 base, and 6 bases lay outside the gene matches. Here the CDR3 DNA reads TGTGCCAGCAGCTTAATAGGGGGCGCGGGTGAAGCTTTCTTT. Its translation: CASSLIGGAGEAFF.